Listed here are 12 T cell receptor beta chains from one sample, sequenced in a study of blood T cell repertoires in COVID-19. TCRdb's table, derived via immunoSEQ multiplex PCR, lists solely in-frame clones and lacks some. The sample holds about 180,000 clones, around 88% seen once. The specimen sequenced was PBMCs or T cells enriched from blood (not recorded which). The receptors originated from a woman in her twenties or thirties who had recovered from COVID-19.

The chain combines TRBV14 with TRBJ2-7; 10 bases are shared with TRBD2. The germline V gene encodes CDR1 SGHDN and CDR2 FVKESK. After removal of 1 base from V and 0 bases from J, the junction contained 6 bases not matched to a gene. The CDR3 runs to 17 residues. The CDR3 loop is CASSQGGLADSSYEQYF. Written as DNA, the CDR3 is TGTGCCAGCAGCCAAGGCGGACTAGCGGACAGCTCCTACGAGCAGTACTTC.

V usage is TRBV20-1 and J usage is TRBJ2-7; D remains unclear. The CDR3 is made up of 11 amino acids. Trimming stripped 6 bases from V and 7 bases from J, with 13 bases between. CDR1 DFQATT and CDR2 SNEGSKA come from the germline V gene (reference sequence). This chain's CDR3 is CSAYNTREQYF. DNA for the CDR3: TGCAGTGCCTACAACACGAGGGAGCAGTACTTC.

The chain joins TRBV6-5 to TRBJ2-7; maybe TRBD2 (6 bases). Trimming removed 10 bases at V and 2 bases at J, with 12 bases between. The CDR3 covers 12 residues. Germline V gene data show CDR1 as MNHEY and CDR2 as SVGAGI. The CDR3 sequence: CATRDSTYEQYF. The CDR3 nucleotides are TGTGCCACCAGGGACTCGACCTACGAGCAGTACTTC.

The sample holds one count of this clone. The gene calls are TRBV11-3 and TRBJ2-7, with 7 bases lining up with TRBD1. Germline assignment: CDR1 SGHNT and CDR2 YENEEA. The CDR3 is 14 residues long. V was pared by 5 bases and J by 6 bases, with 10 bases of the junction left unmatched. In DNA form, the CDR3 reads TGTGCCAGCAGCCCGAACAGGGGAATGGGCGAGCAGTACTTC. Protein product: CASSPNRGMGEQYF.

This chain joins TRBV5-6 and TRBJ2-1, with a tentative D call TRBD2 (6 bases). The CDR3 has 15 amino acids. Deletions cut 0 bases from V and 4 bases from J, with 11 bases between. Germline values: CDR1 SGHDT, CDR2 YYEEEE. The CDR3 DNA reads as TGTGCCAGCAGCTTGGGCGGGGACGGTTACAATGAGCAGTTCTTC. Its protein is CASSLGGDGYNEQFF. Using reference TRBV5-6 and TRBJ2-1 for the parts outside the CDR3, the full variable domain is DAGVTQSPTHLIKTRGQQVTLRCSPKSGHDTVSWYQQALGQGPQFIFQYYEEEERQRGNFPDRFSGHQFPNYSSELNVNALLLGDSALYLCASSLGGDGYNEQFFGPGTRLTVL.

The gene calls are TRBV28 and TRBJ2-3; D perhaps matches TRBD2 (6 bases). The CDR3 length is 17 residues. V was shortened by 4 bases and J by 0 bases, with 17 bases between the two germline ends. Per the germline V gene, CDR1 is MDHEN and CDR2 is SYDVKM. In DNA, the CDR3 is TGTGCCAGCAGTTCCCCCCGACTAGTGGGTAGCACAGATACGCAGTATTTT. The encoded protein is CASSSPRLVGSTDTQYF. The full variable domain, completed using reference TRBV28 and TRBJ2-3, is DVKVTQSSRYLVKRTGEKVFLECVQDMDHENMFWYRQDPGLGLRLIYFSYDVKMKEKGDIPEGYSVSREKKERFSLILESASTNQTSMYLCASSSPRLVGSTDTQYFGPGTRLTVL.

Comments on this clone: Other nucleotide sequences from this sample produce the same CDR3. This rearrangement joins TRBV27 to TRBJ2-7; D perhaps matches TRBD1 (5 bases). The CDR3 extends over 11 amino acids. Trimming removed 7 bases at V and 3 bases at J, with 7 bases between. Germline-derived CDR1 and CDR2 are MNHEY and SMNVEV (reference sequence). CDR3 sequence: CASKRGYEQYF. In nucleotides, the CDR3 is TGTGCCAGCAAAAGGGGCTACGAGCAGTACTTC.

The table lists this clone with a few counts. The chain employs TRBV29-1 and TRBJ2-2, with D maybe TRBD1 (6 bases). V lost 6 bases and J 0 bases, leaving 17 bases between the germline ends. The V gene's germline CDR1 is SQVTM and CDR2 ANQGSEA. This CDR3 spans 16 amino acids. CDR3 coding DNA: TGCAGCGTGGCCGGGACACGGCAATCGAACACCGGGGAGCTGTTTTTT. This gives the protein CSVAGTRQSNTGELFF.

The rearrangement joins TRBV5-1 to TRBJ1-2, with D possibly TRBD1 on 6 matching bases. Trimming took 1 base from V and 6 from J, leaving 7 bases between them. Germline CDR1 and CDR2: SGHRS and YFSETQ. This CDR3 has 12 residues. CDR3 DNA: TGCGCCAGCAGCTTGTCAGGGGATGGCTACACCTTC. It encodes CASSLSGDGYTF.

This clone occurred a few times. The chain carries TRBV6-5 and TRBJ1-2; TRBD1 aligns across 10 bases. Germline CDR1 is MNHEY and CDR2 is SVGAGI. The V and J ends lost 5 bases and 6 bases, in that order; junction bases with no gene match: 9. This CDR3 has 15 residues. CDR3 DNA sequence: TGTGCCAGCAGTACCCGACAGGGGGCGATTGATGGCTACACCTTC. It encodes CASSTRQGAIDGYTF.

This chain links TRBV7-8 with TRBJ2-1; D remains unclear. The CDR3 contains 16 residues. CDR1 and CDR2 from the germline V gene are SGHVS and FQNEAQ. With 5 bases removed from V and 0 bases from J, the gap between germline ends came to 14 bases. The CDR3 region has the DNA TGTGCCAGCAGCGCGAACCGCGGAAGCTCCTACAATGAGCAGTTCTTC. Translating gives CASSANRGSSYNEQFF.

The genes are TRBV5-4 and TRBJ2-7; TRBD2 agrees at 7 bases. With 1 base clipped from V and 5 bases from J, the junction kept 9 bases outside the gene matches. The CDR3 extends over 15 amino acids. CDR1 and CDR2 (germline): SGHNT, YYREEE (reference sequence). In DNA, the CDR3 is TGTGCCAGCAGCTTGCCTAGCGGAATAGTACACGAGCAGTACTTC. This sequence encodes CASSLPSGIVHEQYF. Drawing the rest from reference TRBV5-4 and TRBJ2-7, the complete variable domain is ETGVTQSPTHLIKTRGQQVTLRCSSQSGHNTVSWYQQALGQGPQFIFQYYREEENGRGNFPPRFSGLQFPNYSSELNVNALELDDSALYLCASSLPSGIVHEQYFGPGTRLTVT.